This note documents a single T cell receptor (beta chain) sequence. The data derive from a study of OX40 agonist ivuxolimab in advanced cancers. The germline gives CDR1 SNHLY, CDR2 FYNNEI. The CDR3 spans 16 residues. Trimming removed 4 bases from V and 6 bases from J; junction bases left unmatched: 8. Measured with immunoSEQ multiplex PCR; TCRdb has only the in-frame clones, and not every one. The sample lists 70,000 to 90,000 clones, around four fifths seen once, with around 1.8% in the top ten. The receptor was isolated from an adult with an advanced solid tumor such as melanoma, head and neck, liver or kidney cancer. The gene calls are TRBV2 and TRBJ2-1; TRBD1 matches 11 bases. The sample was CD4+ or CD8+ T cells sorted from blood, taken in a trial of the OX40 agonist ivuxolimab. CDR3 protein: CASSGGTGGFPNEQFF. The CDR3 DNA reads as TGTGCCAGCAGTGGCGGGACAGGGGGTTTCCCCAATGAGCAGTTCTTC.